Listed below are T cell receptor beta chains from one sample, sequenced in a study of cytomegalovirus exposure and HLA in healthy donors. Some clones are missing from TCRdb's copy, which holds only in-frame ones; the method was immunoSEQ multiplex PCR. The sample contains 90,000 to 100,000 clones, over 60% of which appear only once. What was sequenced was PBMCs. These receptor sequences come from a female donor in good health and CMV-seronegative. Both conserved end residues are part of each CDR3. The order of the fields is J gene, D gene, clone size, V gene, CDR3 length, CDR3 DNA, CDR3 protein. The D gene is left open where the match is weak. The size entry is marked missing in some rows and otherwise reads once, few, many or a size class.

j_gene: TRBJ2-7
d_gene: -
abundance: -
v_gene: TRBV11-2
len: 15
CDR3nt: TGTGCCAGCAGCTTAGAAGCTAGCGCCTACTACGAGCAGTACTTC
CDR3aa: CASSLEASAYYEQYF

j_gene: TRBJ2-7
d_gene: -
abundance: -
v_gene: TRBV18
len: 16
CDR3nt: TGTGCCAGCTCACCACCGAGTGGGCCAGGGGCCAACGAGCAGTACTTC
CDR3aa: CASSPPSGPGANEQYF

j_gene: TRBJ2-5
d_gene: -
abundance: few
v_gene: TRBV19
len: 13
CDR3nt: TGTGCCAGTAGTACCAGGGGTCGAGAGACCCAGTACTTC
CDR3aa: CASSTRGRETQYF

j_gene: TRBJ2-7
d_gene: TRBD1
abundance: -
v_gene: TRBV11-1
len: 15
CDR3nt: TGTGCCAGCAGCTCCCCCCGACAGGGGTTATACGAGCAGTACTTC
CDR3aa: CASSSPRQGLYEQYF

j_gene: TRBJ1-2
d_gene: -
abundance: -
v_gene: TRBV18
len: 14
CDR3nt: TGTGCCAGCTCACTAGGACAGTTACCCTATGGCTACACCTTC
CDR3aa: CASSLGQLPYGYTF

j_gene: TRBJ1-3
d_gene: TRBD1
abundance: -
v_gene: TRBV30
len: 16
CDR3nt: TGTGCCTGGAGTCGGACAGGGGCCCACTCTGGAAACACCATATATTTT
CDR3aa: CAWSRTGAHSGNTIYF

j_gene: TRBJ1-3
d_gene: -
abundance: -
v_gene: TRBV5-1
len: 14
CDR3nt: TGCGCCAGCAGCCGAGACACCGCTGGAAACACCATATATTTT
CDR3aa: CASSRDTAGNTIYF

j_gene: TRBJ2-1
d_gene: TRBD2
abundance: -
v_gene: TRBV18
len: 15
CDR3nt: TGTGCCAGCTCACCACTTAGCAGGACTAGCAATGAGCAGTTCTTC
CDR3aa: CASSPLSRTSNEQFF

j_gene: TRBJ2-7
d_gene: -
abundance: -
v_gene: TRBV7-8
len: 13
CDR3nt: TGTGCCAGCAGCTTTGCCGGGCCGGGGGAGCAGTACTTC
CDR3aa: CASSFAGPGEQYF

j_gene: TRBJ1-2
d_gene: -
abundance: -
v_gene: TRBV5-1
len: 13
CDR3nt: TGCGCCAGCAGCTTCGACAGTTTGGCTGGCTACACCTTC
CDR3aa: CASSFDSLAGYTF

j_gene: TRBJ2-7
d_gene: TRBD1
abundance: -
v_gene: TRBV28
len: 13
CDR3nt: TGTGCCAGCAGTTTCACAGGGGTCTACGAGCAGTACTTC
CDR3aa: CASSFTGVYEQYF

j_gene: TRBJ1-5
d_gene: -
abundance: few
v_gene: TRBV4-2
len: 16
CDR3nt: TGTGCCAGCAGCCAAGGTCCGGGTGATCGTAATCAGCCCCAGCATTTT
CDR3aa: CASSQGPGDRNQPQHF

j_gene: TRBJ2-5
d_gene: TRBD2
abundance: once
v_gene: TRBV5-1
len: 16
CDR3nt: TGCGCCAGCAGCTCTAGGACTAGCGGCTACCAAGAGACCCAGTACTTC
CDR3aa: CASSSRTSGYQETQYF

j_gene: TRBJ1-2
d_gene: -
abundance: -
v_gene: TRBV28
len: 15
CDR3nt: TGTGCCAGCAGGGAACAGGGATCAGCTAACTATGGCTACACCTTC
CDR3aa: CASREQGSANYGYTF

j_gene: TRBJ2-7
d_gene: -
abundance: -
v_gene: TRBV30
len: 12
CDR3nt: TGTGCCTGGTCCCAGGGTAGATACGAGCAGTACTTC
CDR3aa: CAWSQGRYEQYF

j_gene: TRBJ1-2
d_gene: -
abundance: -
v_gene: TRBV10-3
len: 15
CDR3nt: TGTGCCATCACCTCACAGGGAGGGAACTACTATGGCTACACCTTC
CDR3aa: CAITSQGGNYYGYTF

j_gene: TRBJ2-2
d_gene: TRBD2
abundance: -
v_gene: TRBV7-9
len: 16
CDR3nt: TGTGCCAGCAGCACTAGACTAGCAGAGAACACCGGGGAGCTGTTTTTT
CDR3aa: CASSTRLAENTGELFF

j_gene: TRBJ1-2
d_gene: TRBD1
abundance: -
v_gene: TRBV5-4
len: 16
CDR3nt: TGTGCCAGCAGCTTGGGACAGGGGGAGCGTGGCTATGGCTACACCTTC
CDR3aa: CASSLGQGERGYGYTF

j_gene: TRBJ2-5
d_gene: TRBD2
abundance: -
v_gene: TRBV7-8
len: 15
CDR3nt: TGTGCCAGCAGCCCCCCCGGGGGGTCCCGGAAAGAGCAGTACTTC
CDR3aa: CASSPPGGSRKEQYF

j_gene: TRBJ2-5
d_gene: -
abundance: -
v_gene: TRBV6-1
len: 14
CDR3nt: TGTGCCAGCAGGTTTGGACTAAACCAAGAGACCCAGTACTTC
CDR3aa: CASRFGLNQETQYF

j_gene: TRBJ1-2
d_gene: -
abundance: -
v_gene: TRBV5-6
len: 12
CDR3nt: TGTGCCAGCAGCTTGGGGAGTTATGGCTACACCTTC
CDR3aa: CASSLGSYGYTF

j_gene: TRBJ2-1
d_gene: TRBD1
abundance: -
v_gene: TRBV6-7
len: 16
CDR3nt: TGTGCCAGCAGGGATACTTTGCCGGGACAGTCGCATGAGCAGTTCTTC
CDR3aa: CASRDTLPGQSHEQFF

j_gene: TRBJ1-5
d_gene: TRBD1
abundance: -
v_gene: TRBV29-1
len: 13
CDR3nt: TGCAGCGGGACAGGGGTATGCAATCAGCCCCAGCATTTT
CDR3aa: CSGTGVCNQPQHF

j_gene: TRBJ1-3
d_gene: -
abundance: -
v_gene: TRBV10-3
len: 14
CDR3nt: TGTGCCATCACCGATCAGAGGGCTGGAAACACCATATATTTT
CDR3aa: CAITDQRAGNTIYF

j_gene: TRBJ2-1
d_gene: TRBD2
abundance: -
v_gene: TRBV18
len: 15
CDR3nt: TGTGCCAGCTCACCGACTAGCGGTTCCTACAATGAGCAGTTCTTC
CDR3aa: CASSPTSGSYNEQFF

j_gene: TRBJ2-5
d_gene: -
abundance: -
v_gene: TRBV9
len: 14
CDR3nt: TGTGCCAGCAGCGAGCGACTAGTGGCTGAGACCCAGTACTTC
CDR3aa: CASSERLVAETQYF

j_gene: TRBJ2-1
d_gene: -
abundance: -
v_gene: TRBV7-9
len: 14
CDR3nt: TGTGCCAGCAGCTTATACCGGGAGATTAATGAGCAGTTCTTC
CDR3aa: CASSLYREINEQFF

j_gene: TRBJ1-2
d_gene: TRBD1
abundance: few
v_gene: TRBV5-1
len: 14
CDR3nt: TGCGCCAGCAGCTCGGACAGGGGGGACTATGGCTACACCTTC
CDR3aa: CASSSDRGDYGYTF

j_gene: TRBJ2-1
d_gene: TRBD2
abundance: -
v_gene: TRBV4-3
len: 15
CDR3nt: TGCGCCAGCAGCCAAGTAGCGGGAGACTACAATGAGCAGTTCTTC
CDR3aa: CASSQVAGDYNEQFF

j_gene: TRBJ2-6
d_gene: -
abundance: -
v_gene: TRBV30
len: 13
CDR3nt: TGTGCCTGGAGAGCGGCTGGGGCCAACGTCCTGACTTTC
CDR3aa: CAWRAAGANVLTF

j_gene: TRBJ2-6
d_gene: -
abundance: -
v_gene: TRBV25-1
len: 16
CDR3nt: TGTGCCAGCAGTAAAAGTGGGCAAACTGGGGCCAACGTCCTGACTTTC
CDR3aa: CASSKSGQTGANVLTF

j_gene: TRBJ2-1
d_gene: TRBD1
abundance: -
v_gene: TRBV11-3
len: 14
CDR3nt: TGTGCCAGCAGCTCCGAGGACAGGGATCCTCGGCAGTTCTTC
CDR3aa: CASSSEDRDPRQFF

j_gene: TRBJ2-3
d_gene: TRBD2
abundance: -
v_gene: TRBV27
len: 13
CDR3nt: TGTGCCAGCAGTCGACTAGCGGCGGATACGCAGTATTTT
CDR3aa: CASSRLAADTQYF

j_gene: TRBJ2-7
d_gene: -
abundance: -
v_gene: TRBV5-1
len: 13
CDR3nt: TGCGCCAGCAGCTTGGGGCCCGCCTACGAGCAGTACTTC
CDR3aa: CASSLGPAYEQYF

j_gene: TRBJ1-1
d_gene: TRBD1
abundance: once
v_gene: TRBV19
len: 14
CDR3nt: TGTGCCAGTAGTATCGACAGGGGGAGGACTGAAGCTTTCTTT
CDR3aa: CASSIDRGRTEAFF

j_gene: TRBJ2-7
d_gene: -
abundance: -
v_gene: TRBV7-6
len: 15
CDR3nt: TGTGCCAGCAGCTCCCCCCCTGAGGGCTTCTACGAGCAGTACTTC
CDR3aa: CASSSPPEGFYEQYF

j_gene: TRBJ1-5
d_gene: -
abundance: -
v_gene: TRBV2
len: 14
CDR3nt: TGTGCCAGCAGTGAGCAAGGGGGCAATCAGCCCCAGCATTTT
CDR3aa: CASSEQGGNQPQHF

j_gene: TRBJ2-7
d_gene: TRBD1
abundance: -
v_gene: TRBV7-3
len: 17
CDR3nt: TGTGCCAGCAGCTTAATGAGTTGGGCAGGGGGTCACTACGAGCAGTACTTC
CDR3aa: CASSLMSWAGGHYEQYF

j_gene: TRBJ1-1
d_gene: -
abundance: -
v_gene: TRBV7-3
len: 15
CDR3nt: TGTGCCAGCAGCTTAACGGCGGTCGGGATCTCTGAAGCTTTCTTT
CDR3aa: CASSLTAVGISEAFF

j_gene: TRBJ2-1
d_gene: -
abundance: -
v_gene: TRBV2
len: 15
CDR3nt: TGTGCCAGCAGTTCCGGGACAGTGGAGGGAAATGAGCAGTTCTTC
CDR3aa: CASSSGTVEGNEQFF

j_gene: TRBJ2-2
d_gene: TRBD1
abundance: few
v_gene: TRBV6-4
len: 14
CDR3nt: TGTGCCAGCAGCCTGACAGGGAGCACCGGGGAGCTGTTTTTT
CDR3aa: CASSLTGSTGELFF

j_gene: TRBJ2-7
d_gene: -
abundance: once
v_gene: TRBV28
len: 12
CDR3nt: TGTGCCAGCACCCCCCCCAGGGGCGAGCAGTACTTC
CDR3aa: CASTPPRGEQYF

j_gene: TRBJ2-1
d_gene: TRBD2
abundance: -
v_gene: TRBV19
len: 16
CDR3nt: TGTGCCAGTAGGAATAGCGGGCCCCGTTACTACAATGAGCAGTTCTTC
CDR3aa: CASRNSGPRYYNEQFF

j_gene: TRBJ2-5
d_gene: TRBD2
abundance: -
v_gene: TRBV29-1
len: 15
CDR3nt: TGCAGCGTTAACGGACTAGCGGGAGGAGCGGAGACCCAGTACTTC
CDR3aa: CSVNGLAGGAETQYF

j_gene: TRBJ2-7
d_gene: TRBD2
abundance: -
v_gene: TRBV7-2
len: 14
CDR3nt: TGTGCCAGCAGCTTAGGGCGGGGGTCCTACGAGCAGTACTTC
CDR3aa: CASSLGRGSYEQYF

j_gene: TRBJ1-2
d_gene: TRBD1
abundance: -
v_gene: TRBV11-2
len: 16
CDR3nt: TGTGCCAGCAGCTCCCTTTCGGGACAGGCCCCTTATGGCTACACCTTC
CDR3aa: CASSSLSGQAPYGYTF

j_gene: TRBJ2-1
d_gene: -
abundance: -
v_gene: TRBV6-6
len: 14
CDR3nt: TGTGCCAGCAGTTACTCGAGGCAATACAATGAGCAGTTCTTC
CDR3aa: CASSYSRQYNEQFF

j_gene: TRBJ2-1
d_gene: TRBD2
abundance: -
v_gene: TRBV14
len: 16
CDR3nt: TGTGCCAGCAGCCAAGGGCGGGGGGGCACCTACAATGAGCAGTTCTTC
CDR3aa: CASSQGRGGTYNEQFF

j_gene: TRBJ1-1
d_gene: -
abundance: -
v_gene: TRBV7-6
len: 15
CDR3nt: TGTGCCAGCAGCTTAGATTTCGGCCGAGGCACTGAAGCTTTCTTT
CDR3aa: CASSLDFGRGTEAFF

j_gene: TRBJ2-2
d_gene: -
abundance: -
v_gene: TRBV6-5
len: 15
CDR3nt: TGTGCCAGCAGTTACTCGAGCCGCTCCACCGGGGAGCTGTTTTTT
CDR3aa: CASSYSSRSTGELFF

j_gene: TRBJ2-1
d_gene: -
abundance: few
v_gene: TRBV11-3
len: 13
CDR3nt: TGTGCCAGCAGCTTAGGTTTTGGCGGAGGGCAGTTCTTC
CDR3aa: CASSLGFGGGQFF